The clone carrying this T cell receptor beta chain occurred a few times. No antigen is known for it. Separate cDNA molecules received unique molecular identifiers, which the library attached to them. TCRdb redid the calling of the RACE reads with MiXCR, one entry per CDR3 protein. Of about 110,000 distinct CDR3 sequences listed, around 10% were seen once; the top ten hold about 1.6%. The data are from a study of human T cells and chemical hapten exposure. Looking at the study overall: Patches with 0.01% DPC went on the upper back, and the tests were read at 6 days. Study-level results: Controls formed significantly fewer large CDR3 similarity clusters than expanded TCRs did. A positive correlation with patch test score was shown by PT1 expanded TCR counts.

Indicated time point: pre-sensitization, week 0. Treatment specified: therapeutic diphenylcyclopropenone sensitization with weekly scalp DPC. V was clipped by 7 bases and J by 7 bases; unmatched bases: 14. There are 15 residues in the CDR3. Germline values: CDR1 SQVTM, CDR2 ANQGSEA. This clonotype was sampled from a woman between 50 and 59 years old with alopecia areata. Some clones in this sample may be carry-over from other donors' samples. The chain carries TRBV29-1 and TRBJ2-1; 9 bases map to TRBD2. Specimen: whole blood, collected in connection with sensitization to the hapten diphenylcyclopropenone (DPC). The CDR3 bases are TGCAGCGCCCATTCCGGGGGCGGGAGGGGAAATGAGCAGTTCTTC. It codes for CSAHSGGGRGNEQFF.